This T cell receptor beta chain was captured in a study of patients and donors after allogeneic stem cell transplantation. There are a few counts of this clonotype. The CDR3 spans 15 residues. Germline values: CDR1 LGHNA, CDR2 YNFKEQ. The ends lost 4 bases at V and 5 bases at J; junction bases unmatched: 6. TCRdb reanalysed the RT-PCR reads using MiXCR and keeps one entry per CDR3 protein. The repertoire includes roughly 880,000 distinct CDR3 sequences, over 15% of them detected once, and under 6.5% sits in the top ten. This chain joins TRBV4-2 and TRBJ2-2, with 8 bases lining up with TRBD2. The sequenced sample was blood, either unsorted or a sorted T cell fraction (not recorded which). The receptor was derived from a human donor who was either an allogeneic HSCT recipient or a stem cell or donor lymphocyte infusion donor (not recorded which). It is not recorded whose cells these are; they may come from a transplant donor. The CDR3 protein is CASSPDPGGTGELFF. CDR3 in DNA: TGTGCCAGCAGCCCGGATCCGGGGGGGACCGGGGAGCTGTTTTTT.